The present T cell receptor beta chain was sequenced within a study of cytomegalovirus exposure and HLA in healthy donors. Overall study results and limits: TCR sequences were mostly rare, though some public TCRs occurred in many donors. According to the study, 180 or so TCR beta chains were cytomegalovirus-associated. Through in vitro validation, three CMV-associated chains were shown to be specific for CMV antigens. With high specificity and sensitivity, the classifier reportedly diagnosed cytomegalovirus status.

As concerns this clone: What it recognizes is unknown.

The data were produced by immunoSEQ multiplex PCR, yet TCRdb's version contains in-frame clones alone and is incomplete. This repertoire shows 90,000 to 100,000 clones, 85% to 95% found once; its top ten account for about 1%. This sequence originates from a woman younger than 45 in good health and CMV-seropositive. The source material was PBMCs.

The DNA of the CDR3 is TGTGCCAGCAGCGCGAAGGGGGACTCTGGAAACACCATATATTTT. This codes for CASSAKGDSGNTIYF. This sequence joins TRBV9 and TRBJ1-3; TRBD1 is a possible D gene (6 bases). In germline, CDR1 is SGDLS, CDR2 YYNGEE. This CDR3 region has 15 residues. V lost 3 bases and J 0 bases, leaving 10 bases between the germline ends.